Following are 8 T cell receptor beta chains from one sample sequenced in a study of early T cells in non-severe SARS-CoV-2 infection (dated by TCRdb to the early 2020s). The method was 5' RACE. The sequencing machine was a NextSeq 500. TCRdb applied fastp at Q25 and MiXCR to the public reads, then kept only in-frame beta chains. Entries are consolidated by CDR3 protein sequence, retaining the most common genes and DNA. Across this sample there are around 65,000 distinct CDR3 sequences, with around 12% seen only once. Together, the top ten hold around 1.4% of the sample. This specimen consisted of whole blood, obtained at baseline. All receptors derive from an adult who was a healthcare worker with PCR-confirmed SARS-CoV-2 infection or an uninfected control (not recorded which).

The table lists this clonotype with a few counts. The CDR3 DNA reads as TGCAGTGCTAGACCCGCTAAAATTCAAGAGACCCAGTACTTC. Translated: CSARPAKIQETQYF. V is TRBV20-1 and J is TRBJ2-5; D remains ambiguous. The V gene's germline CDR1 is DFQATT and CDR2 SNEGSKA (reference sequence). The CDR3 has 14 amino acids. Trimming left V 2 bases short and J 2 bases short, with 12 bases between.

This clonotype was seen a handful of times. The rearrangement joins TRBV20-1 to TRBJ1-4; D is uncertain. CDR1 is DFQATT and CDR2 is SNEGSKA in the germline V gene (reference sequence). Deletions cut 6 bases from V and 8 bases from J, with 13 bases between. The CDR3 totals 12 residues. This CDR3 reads CSASHEGEKLFF. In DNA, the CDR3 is TGCAGTGCCTCTCACGAGGGAGAAAAACTGTTTTTT.

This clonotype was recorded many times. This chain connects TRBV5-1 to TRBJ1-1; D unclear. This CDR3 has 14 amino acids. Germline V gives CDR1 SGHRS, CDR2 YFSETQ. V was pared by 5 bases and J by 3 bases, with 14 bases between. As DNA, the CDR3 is TGCGCCAGCAGGGAATTTCTGGAGGACACTGAAGCTTTCTTT. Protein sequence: CASREFLEDTEAFF.

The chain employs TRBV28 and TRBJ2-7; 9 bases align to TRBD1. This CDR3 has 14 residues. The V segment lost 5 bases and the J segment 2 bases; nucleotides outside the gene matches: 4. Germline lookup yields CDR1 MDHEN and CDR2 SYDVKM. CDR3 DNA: TGTGCCAGCAGTGTGGGACAGGGCCCCTACGAGCAGTACTTC. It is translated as CASSVGQGPYEQYF.

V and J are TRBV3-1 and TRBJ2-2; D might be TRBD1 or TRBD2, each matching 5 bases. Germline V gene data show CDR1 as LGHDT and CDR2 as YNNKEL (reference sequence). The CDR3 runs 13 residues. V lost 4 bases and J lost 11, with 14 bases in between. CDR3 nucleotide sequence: TGTGCCAGCAGCCCCGGGACGTACGGAGAGCTGTTTTTT. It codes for CASSPGTYGELFF.

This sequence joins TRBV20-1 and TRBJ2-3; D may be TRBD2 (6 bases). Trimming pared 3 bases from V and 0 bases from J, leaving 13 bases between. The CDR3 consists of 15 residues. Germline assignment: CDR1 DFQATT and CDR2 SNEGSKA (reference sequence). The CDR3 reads CSASWTTSSTDTQYF. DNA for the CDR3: TGCAGTGCTAGTTGGACTACCTCAAGCACAGATACGCAGTATTTT.

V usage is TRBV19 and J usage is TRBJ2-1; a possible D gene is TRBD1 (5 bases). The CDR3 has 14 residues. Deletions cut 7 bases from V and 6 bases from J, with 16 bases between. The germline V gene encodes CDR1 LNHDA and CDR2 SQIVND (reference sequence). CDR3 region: CASKLSPGANEQFF. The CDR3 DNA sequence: TGTGCCAGTAAACTTAGCCCTGGGGCCAATGAGCAGTTCTTC.

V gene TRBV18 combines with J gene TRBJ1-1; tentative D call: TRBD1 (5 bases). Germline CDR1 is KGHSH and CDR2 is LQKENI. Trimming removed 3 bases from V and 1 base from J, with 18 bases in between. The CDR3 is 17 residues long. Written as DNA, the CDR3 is TGTGCCAGCTCACCGCAGGGAGCCTTGCCCGCGAACACTGAAGCTTTCTTT. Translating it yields CASSPQGALPANTEAFF. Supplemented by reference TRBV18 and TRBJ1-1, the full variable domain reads NAGVMQNPRHLVRRRGQEARLRCSPMKGHSHVYWYRQLPEEGLKFMVYLQKENIIDESGMPKERFSAEFPKEGPSILRIQQVVRGDSAAYFCASSPQGALPANTEAFFGQGTRLTVV.